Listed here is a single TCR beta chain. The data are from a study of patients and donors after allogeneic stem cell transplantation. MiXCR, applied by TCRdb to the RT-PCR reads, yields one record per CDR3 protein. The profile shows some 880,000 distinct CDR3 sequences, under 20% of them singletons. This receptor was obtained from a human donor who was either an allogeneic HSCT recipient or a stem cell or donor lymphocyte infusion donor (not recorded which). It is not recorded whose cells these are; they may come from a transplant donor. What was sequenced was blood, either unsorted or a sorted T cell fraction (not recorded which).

CDR3 sequence: CSARDPRRTNEKLFF. As DNA, the CDR3 is TGCAGTGCTAGAGATCCGAGGCGAACTAATGAAAAACTGTTTTTT. The chain uses TRBV20-1 and TRBJ1-4; no definite D call. V lost 0 bases and J 1 base, leaving 9 bases between the germline ends. This CDR3 spans 15 amino acids. Germline CDR1 and CDR2: DFQATT and SNEGSKA (reference sequence).